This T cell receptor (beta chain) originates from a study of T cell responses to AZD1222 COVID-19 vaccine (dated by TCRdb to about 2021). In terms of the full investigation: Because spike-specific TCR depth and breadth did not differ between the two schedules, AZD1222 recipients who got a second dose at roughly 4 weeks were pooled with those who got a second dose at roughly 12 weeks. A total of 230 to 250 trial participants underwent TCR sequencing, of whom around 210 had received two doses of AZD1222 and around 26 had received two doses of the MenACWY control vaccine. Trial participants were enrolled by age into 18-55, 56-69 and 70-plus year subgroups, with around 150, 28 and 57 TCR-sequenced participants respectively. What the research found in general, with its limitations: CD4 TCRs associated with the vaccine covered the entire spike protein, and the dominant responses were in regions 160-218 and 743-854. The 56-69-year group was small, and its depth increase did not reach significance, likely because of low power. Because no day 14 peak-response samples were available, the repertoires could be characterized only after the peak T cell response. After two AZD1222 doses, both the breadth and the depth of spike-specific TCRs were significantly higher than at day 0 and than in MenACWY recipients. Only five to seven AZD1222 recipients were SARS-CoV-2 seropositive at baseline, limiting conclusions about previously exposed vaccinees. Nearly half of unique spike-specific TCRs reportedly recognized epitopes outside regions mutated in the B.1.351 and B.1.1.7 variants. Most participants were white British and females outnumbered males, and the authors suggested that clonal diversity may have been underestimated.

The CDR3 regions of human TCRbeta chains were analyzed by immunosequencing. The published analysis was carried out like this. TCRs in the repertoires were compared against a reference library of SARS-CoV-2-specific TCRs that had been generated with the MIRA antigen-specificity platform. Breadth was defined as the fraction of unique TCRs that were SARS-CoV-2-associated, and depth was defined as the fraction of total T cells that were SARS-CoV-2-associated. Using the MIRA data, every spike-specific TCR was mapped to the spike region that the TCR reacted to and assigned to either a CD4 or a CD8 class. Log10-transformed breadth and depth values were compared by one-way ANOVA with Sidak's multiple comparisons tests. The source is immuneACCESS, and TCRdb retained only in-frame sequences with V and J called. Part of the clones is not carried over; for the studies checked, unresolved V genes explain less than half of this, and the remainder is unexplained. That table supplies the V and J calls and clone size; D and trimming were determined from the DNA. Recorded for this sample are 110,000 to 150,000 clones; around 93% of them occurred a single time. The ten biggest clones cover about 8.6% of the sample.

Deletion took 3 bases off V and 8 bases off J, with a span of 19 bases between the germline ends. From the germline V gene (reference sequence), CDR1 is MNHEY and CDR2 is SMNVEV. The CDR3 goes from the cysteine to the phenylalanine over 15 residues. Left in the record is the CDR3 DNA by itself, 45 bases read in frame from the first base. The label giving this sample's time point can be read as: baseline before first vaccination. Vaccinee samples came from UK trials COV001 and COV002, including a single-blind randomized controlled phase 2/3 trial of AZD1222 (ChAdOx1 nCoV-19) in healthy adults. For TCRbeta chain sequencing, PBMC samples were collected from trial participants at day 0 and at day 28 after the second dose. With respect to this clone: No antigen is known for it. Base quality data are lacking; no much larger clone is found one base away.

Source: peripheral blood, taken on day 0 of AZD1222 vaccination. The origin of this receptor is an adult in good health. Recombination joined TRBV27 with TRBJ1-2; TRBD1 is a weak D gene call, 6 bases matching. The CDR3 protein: CASSLGGGRIGGYTF. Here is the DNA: TGTGCCAGCAGTTTGGGCGGGGGGCGGATTGGGGGCTACACCTTC.